This entry lists 3 T cell receptor beta chains sequenced from one sample in a study of T cell repertoires in aging, cancer and after chemotherapy. TCR beta rearrangements were amplified from peripheral blood genomic DNA. Rearranged V-D-J TRB sequences were amplified with a mixed TRB-A/B primer pool. TCRdb ran MiXCR on the multiplex PCR reads and lists one entry per CDR3 protein. The sample contains roughly 8,300 distinct CDR3 sequences, 34% of which appear only once. Input material: blood. The receptors here all came from a human donor in good health.

The rearrangement joins TRBV27 to TRBJ2-1, with D maybe TRBD2 (6 bases). The CDR3 has 14 residues. CDR1 is MNHEY and CDR2 is SMNVEV in the germline V gene (reference sequence). V was cut by 2 bases and J by 7 bases, with 12 bases left in between. The CDR3 loop is CASSLGGIENEQFF. CDR3 DNA: TGTGCCAGCAGTTTAGGGGGGATCGAGAATGAGCAGTTCTTC.

This clonotype was counted between two and nine times. The genes are TRBV6-6 and TRBJ2-1; D is undetermined. Per germline, CDR1 MNHNY and CDR2 SVGAGI (reference sequence). Trimming took 0 bases from V and 3 from J, leaving 6 bases between them. This CDR3 is built from 14 residues. The CDR3 loop is CASSYSTVYNEQFF. For the CDR3, the DNA is TGTGCCAGCAGTTACTCTACGGTCTACAATGAGCAGTTCTTC.

This chain links TRBV20-1 with TRBJ2-1; no definite D call. V dropped 6 bases and J dropped 1 base, with 7 bases sitting between them. CDR3 size: 12 residues. The germline gives CDR1 DFQATT, CDR2 SNEGSKA (reference sequence). The CDR3 region has the DNA TGCAGTGCCGCCGCGTCCTACAATGAGCAGTTCTTC. Its translation is CSAAASYNEQFF.